Listed below are T cell receptor beta chains from one sample, sequenced in a study of cytomegalovirus exposure and HLA in healthy donors. TCRdb's copy holds only in-frame clones and misses some; the assay was immunoSEQ multiplex PCR. The table includes about 90,000 clones, around 85% detected once. Sequencing was done on a sample of PBMCs. Receptor source: a man younger than 35 in good health and CMV-seronegative. Each CDR3 is given with its conserved first and last residue. The order of the fields is J gene, D gene, clone size, V gene, CDR3 protein, CDR3 DNA. A D gene is named only where the DNA matches it firmly. Size is stated for part of the rows, as once, few or many counts, or as a class when the clone is expanded.

j_call: TRBJ2-3
d_call: NA
clone_size: few
v_call: TRBV7-2
cdr3_aa: CASSPRIGTQYF
cdr3_nt: TGTGCCAGCAGCCCTAGGATAGGAACGCAGTATTTT

j_call: TRBJ2-5
d_call: NA
clone_size: NA
v_call: TRBV7-9
cdr3_aa: CASSLAGSQETQYF
cdr3_nt: TGTGCCAGCAGCTTAGCCGGGAGCCAAGAGACCCAGTACTTC

j_call: TRBJ1-5
d_call: NA
clone_size: NA
v_call: TRBV6-1
cdr3_aa: CASSRTGIWQPQHF
cdr3_nt: TGTGCCAGCAGTAGAACAGGGATATGGCAGCCCCAGCATTTT

j_call: TRBJ2-1
d_call: NA
clone_size: NA
v_call: TRBV6-5
cdr3_aa: CASSLRGNEQFF
cdr3_nt: TGTGCCAGCAGTTTACGGGGGAATGAGCAGTTCTTC

j_call: TRBJ2-6
d_call: TRBD1
clone_size: NA
v_call: TRBV27
cdr3_aa: CASSFSTGTGISGANVLTF
cdr3_nt: TGTGCCAGCAGCTTCTCAACAGGGACAGGGATCTCTGGGGCCAACGTCCTGACTTTC

j_call: TRBJ1-2
d_call: NA
clone_size: NA
v_call: TRBV4-1
cdr3_aa: CASSPGNGYGYTF
cdr3_nt: TGCGCCAGCAGCCCCGGGAACGGCTATGGCTACACCTTC

j_call: TRBJ2-7
d_call: NA
clone_size: NA
v_call: TRBV5-5
cdr3_aa: CASSTPGNSYEQYF
cdr3_nt: TGTGCCAGCAGCACACCGGGAAATTCCTACGAGCAGTACTTC

j_call: TRBJ2-7
d_call: NA
clone_size: NA
v_call: TRBV19
cdr3_aa: CASSIRQGTFSYEQYF
cdr3_nt: TGTGCCAGTAGTATTCGGCAGGGCACTTTCTCCTACGAGCAGTACTTC

j_call: TRBJ1-1
d_call: TRBD1
clone_size: NA
v_call: TRBV28
cdr3_aa: CASRKGQGLMNTEAFF
cdr3_nt: TGTGCCAGCAGAAAAGGACAGGGTCTGATGAACACTGAAGCTTTCTTT

j_call: TRBJ1-5
d_call: NA
clone_size: NA
v_call: TRBV19
cdr3_aa: CASSILGMGRAREPQHF
cdr3_nt: TGTGCCAGTAGTATCCTGGGGATGGGCAGGGCCAGGGAGCCCCAGCATTTT

j_call: TRBJ2-5
d_call: NA
clone_size: NA
v_call: TRBV7-2
cdr3_aa: CASSLWGLLQETQYF
cdr3_nt: TGTGCCAGCAGCTTATGGGGACTTCTCCAAGAGACCCAGTACTTC

j_call: TRBJ2-5
d_call: TRBD1
clone_size: NA
v_call: TRBV7-9
cdr3_aa: CASSLPRQGSGETQYF
cdr3_nt: TGTGCCAGCAGCTTACCCCGACAGGGGAGTGGAGAGACCCAGTACTTC

j_call: TRBJ1-1
d_call: NA
clone_size: NA
v_call: TRBV5-6
cdr3_aa: CASSLERDAFF
cdr3_nt: TGTGCCAGCAGCTTGGAGCGCGATGCTTTCTTT

j_call: TRBJ2-1
d_call: TRBD2
clone_size: NA
v_call: TRBV5-4
cdr3_aa: CASSGSRTSGSNEQFF
cdr3_nt: TGTGCCAGCAGCGGGTCGAGGACTAGCGGGAGCAATGAGCAGTTCTTC

j_call: TRBJ1-4
d_call: TRBD1
clone_size: NA
v_call: TRBV29-1
cdr3_aa: CSVEGSTGDEKLFF
cdr3_nt: TGCAGCGTTGAGGGGTCGACAGGGGACGAAAAACTGTTTTTT

j_call: TRBJ2-3
d_call: NA
clone_size: few
v_call: TRBV4-3
cdr3_aa: CASSLSGFSTDTQYF
cdr3_nt: TGCGCCAGCAGCCTCAGCGGGTTTAGCACAGATACGCAGTATTTT

j_call: TRBJ1-4
d_call: NA
clone_size: NA
v_call: TRBV27
cdr3_aa: CASRGGLKRSLNEKLFF
cdr3_nt: TGTGCCAGCAGGGGCGGGCTAAAGCGTTCCCTTAATGAAAAACTGTTTTTT

j_call: TRBJ2-6
d_call: TRBD1
clone_size: NA
v_call: TRBV6-1
cdr3_aa: CASRMTGYGANVLTF
cdr3_nt: TGTGCCAGCAGAATGACAGGGTATGGGGCCAACGTCCTGACTTTC

j_call: TRBJ2-1
d_call: TRBD1
clone_size: NA
v_call: TRBV11-2
cdr3_aa: CASSATGYYNEPFF
cdr3_nt: TGTGCCAGCAGCGCGACAGGGTACTACAATGAGCCGTTCTTC

j_call: TRBJ1-1
d_call: NA
clone_size: NA
v_call: TRBV30
cdr3_aa: CVLRTVANTEAFF
cdr3_nt: TGTGTCCTTAGGACAGTAGCGAACACTGAAGCTTTCTTT

j_call: TRBJ1-1
d_call: NA
clone_size: NA
v_call: TRBV5-4
cdr3_aa: CASSLSGRTEAFF
cdr3_nt: TGTGCCAGCAGCTTGTCAGGGCGCACTGAAGCTTTCTTT

j_call: TRBJ1-2
d_call: NA
clone_size: NA
v_call: TRBV19
cdr3_aa: CAIWGRGGYTF
cdr3_nt: TGTGCCATTTGGGGGCGAGGTGGCTACACCTTC

j_call: TRBJ2-4
d_call: NA
clone_size: NA
v_call: TRBV6-6
cdr3_aa: CASLPGRERIQYF
cdr3_nt: TGTGCCAGCCTCCCGGGCCGGGAGCGGATTCAGTACTTC

j_call: TRBJ2-6
d_call: TRBD1
clone_size: NA
v_call: TRBV5-6
cdr3_aa: CASSFGQGARLSGANVLTF
cdr3_nt: TGTGCCAGCAGCTTTGGACAGGGGGCGCGTCTATCAGGGGCCAACGTCCTGACTTTC

j_call: TRBJ2-1
d_call: NA
clone_size: few
v_call: TRBV7-2
cdr3_aa: CASSSNRNAEQFF
cdr3_nt: TGTGCCAGCAGCTCGAACAGGAATGCTGAGCAGTTCTTC

j_call: TRBJ2-7
d_call: TRBD1
clone_size: NA
v_call: TRBV5-1
cdr3_aa: CASSLGQILYEQYF
cdr3_nt: TGCGCCAGCAGCCTGGGACAGATCCTCTACGAGCAGTACTTC

j_call: TRBJ2-1
d_call: NA
clone_size: NA
v_call: TRBV6-4
cdr3_aa: CASSDSDTLWPQFF
cdr3_nt: TGTGCCAGCAGTGACTCAGACACTCTTTGGCCGCAGTTCTTC

j_call: TRBJ2-7
d_call: TRBD2
clone_size: NA
v_call: TRBV27
cdr3_aa: CASSPTAGGNYEQYF
cdr3_nt: TGTGCCAGCAGCCCCACAGCGGGAGGTAACTACGAGCAGTACTTC

j_call: TRBJ1-2
d_call: TRBD1
clone_size: NA
v_call: TRBV7-3
cdr3_aa: CASSHGTADGYTF
cdr3_nt: TGTGCCAGCAGCCACGGGACAGCCGATGGCTACACCTTC

j_call: TRBJ1-1
d_call: NA
clone_size: NA
v_call: TRBV30
cdr3_aa: CACNQGTVEAFF
cdr3_nt: TGTGCCTGCAACCAGGGAACGGTTGAAGCTTTCTTT

j_call: TRBJ2-3
d_call: TRBD2
clone_size: NA
v_call: TRBV14
cdr3_aa: CASSQLRSGLLAGTDTQYF
cdr3_nt: TGTGCCAGCAGCCAACTCCGTTCGGGGCTTCTAGCGGGGACAGATACGCAGTATTTT

j_call: TRBJ2-3
d_call: NA
clone_size: NA
v_call: TRBV18
cdr3_aa: CASTGQGGTDTQYF
cdr3_nt: TGTGCCAGCACCGGGCAGGGTGGCACAGATACGCAGTATTTT

j_call: TRBJ2-5
d_call: TRBD1
clone_size: NA
v_call: TRBV5-4
cdr3_aa: CASSWDRLVETQYF
cdr3_nt: TGTGCCAGCAGCTGGGACAGATTGGTGGAGACCCAGTACTTC

j_call: TRBJ1-3
d_call: NA
clone_size: NA
v_call: TRBV19
cdr3_aa: CATQRRGFSGNTIYF
cdr3_nt: TGTGCCACCCAAAGGAGGGGCTTCTCTGGAAACACCATATATTTT

j_call: TRBJ1-2
d_call: NA
clone_size: once
v_call: TRBV9
cdr3_aa: CASSANDSPRTF
cdr3_nt: TGTGCCAGCAGCGCGAACGACAGCCCAAGGACCTTC

j_call: TRBJ1-4
d_call: TRBD1
clone_size: few
v_call: TRBV6-5
cdr3_aa: CASRHSGTANEKLFF
cdr3_nt: TGTGCCAGCAGGCACTCCGGGACAGCGAATGAAAAACTGTTTTTT

j_call: TRBJ2-1
d_call: NA
clone_size: NA
v_call: TRBV12-5
cdr3_aa: CASGSSLRDDNEQFF
cdr3_nt: TGTGCTAGTGGTTCCTCCCTGCGGGATGACAATGAGCAGTTCTTC

j_call: TRBJ1-6
d_call: TRBD1
clone_size: NA
v_call: TRBV27
cdr3_aa: CASSSPGQGASSPLHF
cdr3_nt: TGTGCCAGCAGTTCACCGGGACAGGGGGCCTCTTCACCCCTCCACTTT

j_call: TRBJ1-5
d_call: NA
clone_size: NA
v_call: TRBV19
cdr3_aa: CASISPGDYQPQHF
cdr3_nt: TGTGCCAGTATCTCCCCCGGAGATTATCAGCCCCAGCATTTT

j_call: TRBJ1-5
d_call: NA
clone_size: NA
v_call: TRBV6-1
cdr3_aa: CASQNRQWGNQPQHF
cdr3_nt: TGTGCCAGCCAAAACCGACAGTGGGGCAATCAGCCCCAGCATTTT

j_call: TRBJ1-1
d_call: NA
clone_size: few
v_call: TRBV4-3
cdr3_aa: CASSQDSTGKVNTEAFF
cdr3_nt: TGCGCCAGCAGCCAAGATTCTACCGGGAAGGTGAACACTGAAGCTTTCTTT

j_call: TRBJ2-6
d_call: NA
clone_size: NA
v_call: TRBV7-9
cdr3_aa: CASSLSGSGANVLTF
cdr3_nt: TGTGCCAGCAGCTTATCAGGATCTGGGGCCAACGTCCTGACTTTC

j_call: TRBJ2-7
d_call: NA
clone_size: NA
v_call: TRBV5-1
cdr3_aa: CASSLPTSSEQYF
cdr3_nt: TGCGCCAGCAGCTTGCCGACTAGTTCCGAGCAGTACTTC

j_call: TRBJ1-4
d_call: NA
clone_size: NA
v_call: TRBV5-6
cdr3_aa: CASSIRRGKRFTNEKLFF
cdr3_nt: TGTGCCAGCAGCATCAGGCGGGGGAAGAGGTTTACTAATGAAAAACTGTTTTTT

j_call: TRBJ2-5
d_call: NA
clone_size: NA
v_call: TRBV29-1
cdr3_aa: CSVDDPITGNQETQYF
cdr3_nt: TGCAGCGTTGACGACCCCATAACAGGGAATCAAGAGACCCAGTACTTC

j_call: TRBJ2-7
d_call: NA
clone_size: NA
v_call: TRBV11-1
cdr3_aa: CASSSTKRTYEQYF
cdr3_nt: TGTGCCAGCAGCTCCACAAAACGGACATACGAGCAGTACTTC

j_call: TRBJ2-7
d_call: TRBD1
clone_size: NA
v_call: TRBV5-1
cdr3_aa: CASSRDPPQGIYEQYF
cdr3_nt: TGCGCCAGCAGCCGTGATCCCCCACAGGGGATTTACGAGCAGTACTTC